This TCR beta chain stems from a study of metastatic and nonmetastatic thyroid tumors (dated by TCRdb to 2018 to 2021). The study in broad terms: The researchers compared repertoires between peripheral blood samples and tumor or nodule tissue samples from patients with malignant or benign thyroid disease. The paper's findings and limits, for the study overall: TCR beta diversity was reported as significantly higher in malignant tumors than in benign nodules, in both blood and tumor samples.

Spanning cysteine to phenylalanine, the CDR3 consists of 17 amino acids. Only the CDR3 DNA stays, 51 bases, in frame from base 1. Unmatched junction bases come to 11, with V trimmed by 4 bases and J by 1 base. The germline V gene provides CDR1 MDHEN and CDR2 SYDVKM. Libraries came from PCR. Instrument used: Illumina HiSeq 4000. The TCR beta-chain CDR3 region of each patient was profiled by high-throughput sequencing. Per the authors' processing: CDR3 differences across clinicopathological groups were used to build a classifier for discriminating distant-metastatic papillary thyroid cancer patients. To measure repertoire diversity the researchers used the Shannon index, while the Morisita-Horn index served to gauge how similar the tumor and blood repertoires were. Starting from the raw public reads, TCRdb applied fastp trimming at Q25, assembled clones with MiXCR and retained in-frame beta chains. The V and J calls, along with clone size, are taken from TCRdb and not from the paper's own processing. The sample table holds 35,000 to 50,000 clones, of which roughly 13% were seen once. The ten largest clones capture more than 8% of the sample.

Before undergoing thyroid surgery, none of the patients had been given any kind of treatment. Using T-cell receptor beta sequencing, the researchers looked back retrospectively at clinical samples from patients, gathered between about 2011 and 2018. This clone is categorized as medium-sized (0.01 to 0.1%). The antigen it binds to is not known. No per-base quality is available; no much larger clone lies one base away. Material: blood. The TCR originated in a female donor with papillary thyroid cancer or a benign thyroid nodule (not recorded which). Some clones in this sample may be carry-over from other donors' samples. The chain joins TRBV28 to TRBJ2-5; the central 8 bases match TRBD2. Read as DNA, the sequence is TGTGCCAGCAGTTCCTCCTCGGGACTAGTAGTCCAAGAGACCCAGTACTTC. Its product reads: CASSSSSGLVVQETQYF.